This entry lists 27 T cell receptor beta chains sequenced from one sample in a study of blood T cell repertoires in COVID-19. Measured with immunoSEQ multiplex PCR; TCRdb has only the in-frame clones, and not every one. The table has roughly 68,000 clones, around nine tenths seen once. Sequenced sample: peripheral blood. Receptors originate from a man aged 50 to 59 with active COVID-19.

Comments on this clone: The junction shows a germline mismatch at one end, possibly a read error. This chain uses TRBV18 with TRBJ2-7; D not resolved. This CDR3 spans 15 amino acids. Germline loops: CDR1 KGHSH, CDR2 LQKENI. The DNA for the CDR3 is TGTGCCAGCTCTCGTACCGGGTCCTTCTCCCACGAGCAGTACTTC. Translating it yields CASSRTGSFSHEQYF.

V usage is TRBV3-1 (or the pseudogene TRBV3-2) and J usage is TRBJ2-3; no reliable D call. The CDR3 runs to 11 residues. Trimming stripped 4 bases from V and 5 bases from J, with 4 bases between. Germline assignment: CDR1 LGHDT and CDR2 YNNKEL (reference sequence). The CDR3 is CASSLRDTQYF. CDR3 in DNA: TGTGCCAGCAGCCTCCGAGATACGCAGTATTTT.

CDR3 region: CASSPPTRTDTQYF. Here the CDR3 DNA reads TGTGCCAGCTCACCCCCGACTAGGACAGATACGCAGTATTTT. V gene TRBV18 combines with J gene TRBJ2-3; maybe TRBD2 (6 bases). Per the germline V gene, CDR1 is KGHSH and CDR2 is LQKENI. This CDR3 spans 14 amino acids. Deletions cut 3 bases from V and 3 bases from J, with 10 bases between.

V gene TRBV6-5 combines with J gene TRBJ2-7, with 7 bases that match TRBD1. Germline V gives CDR1 MNHEY, CDR2 SVGAGI. The CDR3 is 14 residues long. Germline trimming cut 6 bases from V and 6 bases from J; bases unmatched to any gene: 11. CDR3 bases: TGTGCCAGCAGCCATGACAGGGTCAGAGCCGAGCAGTACTTC. Residues: CASSHDRVRAEQYF.

The genes are TRBV7-2 and TRBJ2-1, with TRBD2 matching 9 bases. The CDR3 has 16 amino acids. Unmatched junction bases numbered 6, after V lost 2 bases and J lost 4 bases. Germline V gives CDR1 SGHTA, CDR2 FQGNSA. CDR3 DNA: TGTGCCAGCAGCTTACTAGGGCTAGCGGGATACAATGAGCAGTTCTTC. Its protein product is CASSLLGLAGYNEQFF.

The chain combines TRBV18 with TRBJ2-3, with no clear D. CDR1 is KGHSH, CDR2 LQKENI, per germline. The CDR3 has 14 amino acids. Deletions cut 2 bases from V and 2 bases from J, with 8 bases between. The CDR3 is CASSPSDSTDTQYF. The DNA for the CDR3 is TGTGCCAGCTCACCATCTGACTCCACAGATACGCAGTATTTT.

J is TRBJ2-3 and V is TRBV7-3; 11 bases line up with TRBD2. With V trimmed by 5 bases and J by 1 base, 2 bases remained unmatched. Germline assignment: CDR1 SGHTA and CDR2 FQGTGA. This CDR3 has 15 amino acids. The CDR3 here is CASSRGLAGTDTQYF. In nucleotides, the CDR3 is TGTGCCAGCAGCCGGGGACTAGCGGGCACAGATACGCAGTATTTT.

The rearrangement links TRBV3-1 (or the pseudogene TRBV3-2) to TRBJ2-1, with 9 bases fitting TRBD2. The CDR3 has 14 amino acids. Per the germline V gene, CDR1 is LGHDT and CDR2 is YNNKEL (reference sequence). The trim removed 1 base at V and 12 bases at J, leaving 7 bases unmatched. CDR3 nucleotides: TGTGCCAGCAGCCAAGGGGGACTAGCAATGTTGCAGTTCTTC. Translated: CASSQGGLAMLQFF.

This chain joins TRBV5-8 and TRBJ1-4; D may be TRBD1 (6 bases). Germline loops: CDR1 SGHTS, CDR2 YDEGEE. V lost 6 bases, J lost 8 bases, and 20 bases lay in between. This CDR3 spans 15 amino acids. Here the CDR3 reads CASTDAPGRGEKLFF. In nucleotides, the CDR3 is TGTGCCAGCACCGATGCGCCGGGCAGGGGAGAAAAACTGTTTTTT.

V gene TRBV19 combines with J gene TRBJ1-6; TRBD1 agrees at 7 bases. With V trimmed by 4 bases and J by 10 bases, 7 bases remained unmatched. Germline CDR1 and CDR2: LNHDA and SQIVND (reference sequence). The CDR3 length is 14 residues. The CDR3 bases are TGTGCCAGTAGTACAGGACAGGCAGTATCACCCCTCCACTTT. It encodes CASSTGQAVSPLHF. The whole variable domain, remainder taken from reference TRBV19 and TRBJ1-6, is DGGITQSPKYLFRKEGQNVTLSCEQNLNHDAMYWYRQDPGQGLRLIYYSQIVNDFQKGDIAEGYSVSREKKESFPLTVTSAQKNPTAFYLCASSTGQAVSPLHFGNGTRLTVT.

Points on this clone: The junction and the germline gene differ at one end; a read error may be behind it. The V and J genes are TRBV27 and TRBJ2-1; 9 bases fit TRBD2. The CDR3 has 18 residues. Germline CDR1 and CDR2: MNHEY and SMNVEV (reference sequence). The CDR3 spells CASSLIAWGPGGRAIKLF. The CDR3 bases are TGTGCCAGCAGTTTAATCGCGTGGGGTCCTGGCGGGAGGGCCATTAAGCTCTTC.

The chain uses TRBV28 and TRBJ2-2; 12 bases agree with TRBD2. CDR1 and CDR2 (germline): MDHEN, SYDVKM. V shed 2 bases and J 4 bases; nucleotides not matched to a gene: 8. The CDR3 loop spans 18 amino acids. Here the CDR3 DNA reads TGTGCCAGCAGTTTAAGGCTAGCGGGAGGGGTTGGCACCGGGGAGCTGTTTTTT. This encodes CASSLRLAGGVGTGELFF.

The V call is TRBV24-1, the J call TRBJ2-1; 9 nucleotides line up with TRBD2. The germline V gene encodes CDR1 KGHDR and CDR2 SFDVKD. V dropped 5 bases and J dropped 2; count of bases not matched to a gene: 6. This CDR3 comprises 16 residues. The CDR3 region is CATSVSGSGPYNEQFF. CDR3 nucleotide sequence: TGTGCCACCAGTGTTAGCGGGAGTGGACCCTACAATGAGCAGTTCTTC.

There are a few counts of this clone. The chain uses TRBV4-2 and TRBJ2-7; D is possibly TRBD1 (6 bases). The germline V gene encodes CDR1 LGHNA and CDR2 YNFKEQ. The CDR3 spans 15 residues. Trimming removed 3 bases at V and 5 bases at J, with 17 bases between. The CDR3 bases are TGTGCCAGCAGCCAGGATGCACAGGGAAACGACGAGCAGTACTTC. Residues: CASSQDAQGNDEQYF.

Only one count was recorded for this clone. The chain employs TRBV12-2 and TRBJ2-7; TRBD1, as called in the table, went unchecked against the DNA. TRBV12-2 is assigned pseudogene status. The CDR3 is 15 amino acids. CDR3 nucleotides: TGTGCAAGTCGCTTAGCGGGCCAGGGGGCCTACGAGCAGTACTTC. Translation: CASRLAGQGAYEQYF.

The chain couples TRBV4-1 to TRBJ2-4, with D maybe TRBD1 (6 bases). Germline V CDR1 and CDR2: MGHRA, YSYEKL. Trimming took off 0 bases at V and 7 bases at J, with 16 bases between the two ends. The CDR3 is 16 residues long. The CDR3 here is CASSQERTVGRNIQYF. The CDR3 DNA reads as TGCGCCAGCAGCCAAGAAAGGACAGTCGGGCGGAACATTCAGTACTTC.

V gene TRBV7-9 combines with J gene TRBJ2-3; tentatively, D is TRBD2 (7 bases). The germline V gene encodes CDR1 SEHNR and CDR2 FQNEAQ (reference sequence). The CDR3 runs 19 residues. Trimming shortened V by 5 bases and J by 0 bases, and 24 bases separated the two germline ends. The CDR3 loop is CASSPRVGGVIPSTDTQYF. CDR3 bases: TGTGCCAGCAGCCCTAGGGTAGGGGGGGTCATCCCTAGCACAGATACGCAGTATTTT.

The chain links TRBV7-7 to TRBJ2-7; 9 bases map to TRBD1. The CDR3 consists of 13 residues. V dropped 3 bases and J dropped 6; count of bases not matched to a gene: 3. The germline CDR1 and CDR2 sequences are SSHAT and FNYEAQ (reference sequence). The CDR3 spells CASSLGQGLEQYF. The CDR3 bases are TGTGCCAGCAGCTTGGGACAGGGTCTCGAGCAGTACTTC.

The gene calls are TRBV5-6 and TRBJ2-3, with D unresolved. The V gene lost 2 bases and the J gene lost 4 bases, with 5 bases spanning the gap. This CDR3 comprises 12 residues. In germline, CDR1 is SGHDT, CDR2 YYEEEE. The CDR3 loop reads CASSLESDTQYF. As DNA, the CDR3 is TGTGCCAGCAGCTTAGAGTCAGATACGCAGTATTTT.

A single count supports this clone. The chain links TRBV6-5 to TRBJ1-4; the match to TRBD1 covers 9 bases. The CDR3 sequence is 14 residues long. The V and J ends lost 9 bases and 8 bases, in that order; junction bases with no gene match: 10. Germline CDR1 and CDR2: MNHEY and SVGAGI. CDR3 coding DNA: TGTGCCAGTAACAGGGGGCGCAGTACGGAAAAACTGTTTTTT. Translation gives CASNRGRSTEKLFF.

The J gene is TRBJ1-4, the V gene TRBV3-1 (or the pseudogene TRBV3-2); D gene uncertain. CDR3 length: 17 amino acids. CDR1 is LGHDT and CDR2 is YNNKEL in the germline V gene (reference sequence). V was shortened by 0 bases and J by 0 bases, with 11 bases between the two germline ends. In DNA form, the CDR3 reads TGTGCCAGCAGCCAAGATCGGAACGGAGCAACTAATGAAAAACTGTTTTTT. It is translated as CASSQDRNGATNEKLFF.

The CDR3 DNA follows: TGTGCCAGCAGTTCGACTAGTCCCGGCTACAATGAGCAGTTCTTC. Translating it yields CASSSTSPGYNEQFF. This chain links TRBV27 with TRBJ2-1; possibly TRBD2 for D (6 bases). Germline V lookup: CDR1 MNHEY, CDR2 SMNVEV (reference sequence). V was shortened by 4 bases and J by 3 bases, with 13 bases between the two germline ends. CDR3 length: 15 amino acids.

The sample holds one count of this clone. The chain combines TRBV28 with TRBJ1-6; D is ambiguous. Trimming shortened V by 1 base and J by 13 bases, and 11 bases separated the two germline ends. The CDR3 consists of 13 residues. Germline CDR1 and CDR2: MDHEN and SYDVKM. In DNA, the CDR3 is TGTGCCAGCAGTTTATCGGTAATTTCGCCCCTCCACTTT. It codes for CASSLSVISPLHF.

J is TRBJ1-2 and V is TRBV28; D ambiguous. V was cut by 5 bases and J by 7 bases, with 11 bases left in between. The CDR3 is 12 amino acids. Germline V gene sequence: CDR1 MDHEN, CDR2 SYDVKM. CDR3 sequence: CASSVEGGGYTF. CDR3 nucleotide sequence: TGTGCCAGCAGTGTCGAGGGAGGTGGCTACACCTTC.

This chain links TRBV30 with TRBJ2-5; 10 nucleotides agree with TRBD2. CDR1 is GTSNPN and CDR2 is SVGIG in the germline V gene (reference sequence). This CDR3 region has 14 residues. The ends lost 5 bases at V and 6 bases at J; junction bases unmatched: 9. CDR3 residues: CAWAGLAGVKTQYF. CDR3 coding DNA: TGTGCCTGGGCGGGGCTAGCGGGGGTGAAGACCCAGTACTTC.

The CDR3 nucleotides read TGTGCCACCAGCCCCGTGCCGGGACAGGACGCCACAGATACGCAGTATTTT. Translating gives CATSPVPGQDATDTQYF. The chain combines TRBV15 with TRBJ2-3, with 8 bases that match TRBD1. The CDR3 runs to 17 residues. Looked up from germline, CDR1 is LNHNV and CDR2 is YYDKDF (reference sequence). V lost 5 bases and J lost 2; bases outside the gene matches: 12.

This clone was found once. V usage is TRBV6-5 and J usage is TRBJ2-7; 10 positions match TRBD1. The length of the CDR3 is 15 residues. The junction had 12 bases not matched to a gene; V was cut back by 7 bases and J by 6 bases. Germline V gene sequence: CDR1 MNHEY, CDR2 SVGAGI. As DNA, the CDR3 is TGTGCCAGCACCCTCCAAAGGGGGACAGGGGTCGAGCAGTACTTC. Protein: CASTLQRGTGVEQYF.